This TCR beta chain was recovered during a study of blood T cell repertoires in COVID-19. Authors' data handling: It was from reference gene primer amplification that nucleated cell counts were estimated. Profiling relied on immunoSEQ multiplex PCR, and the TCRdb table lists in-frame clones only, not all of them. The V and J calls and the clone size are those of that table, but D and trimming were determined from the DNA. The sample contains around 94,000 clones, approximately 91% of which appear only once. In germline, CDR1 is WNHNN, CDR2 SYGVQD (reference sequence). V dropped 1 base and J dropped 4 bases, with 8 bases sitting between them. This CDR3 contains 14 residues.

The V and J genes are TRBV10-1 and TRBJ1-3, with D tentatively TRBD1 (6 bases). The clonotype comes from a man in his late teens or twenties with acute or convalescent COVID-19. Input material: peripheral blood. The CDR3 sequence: CASSEWGQGNTIYF. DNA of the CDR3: TGCGCCAGCAGTGAGTGGGGGCAGGGAAACACCATATATTTT.